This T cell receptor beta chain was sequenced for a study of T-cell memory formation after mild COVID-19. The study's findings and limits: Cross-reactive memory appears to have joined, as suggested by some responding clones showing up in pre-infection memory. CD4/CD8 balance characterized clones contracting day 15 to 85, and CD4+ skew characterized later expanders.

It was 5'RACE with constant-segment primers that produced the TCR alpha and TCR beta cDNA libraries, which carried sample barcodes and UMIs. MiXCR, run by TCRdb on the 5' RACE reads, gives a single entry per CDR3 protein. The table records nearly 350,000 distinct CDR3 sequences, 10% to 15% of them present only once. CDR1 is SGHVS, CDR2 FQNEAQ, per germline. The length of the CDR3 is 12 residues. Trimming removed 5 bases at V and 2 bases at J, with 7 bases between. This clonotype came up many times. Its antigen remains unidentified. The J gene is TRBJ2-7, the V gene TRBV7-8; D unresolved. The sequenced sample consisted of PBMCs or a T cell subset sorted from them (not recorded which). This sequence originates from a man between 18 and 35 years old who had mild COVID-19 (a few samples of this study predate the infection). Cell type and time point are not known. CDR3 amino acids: CASSTYPYEQYF. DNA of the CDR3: TGTGCCAGCAGCACATACCCCTACGAGCAGTACTTC.